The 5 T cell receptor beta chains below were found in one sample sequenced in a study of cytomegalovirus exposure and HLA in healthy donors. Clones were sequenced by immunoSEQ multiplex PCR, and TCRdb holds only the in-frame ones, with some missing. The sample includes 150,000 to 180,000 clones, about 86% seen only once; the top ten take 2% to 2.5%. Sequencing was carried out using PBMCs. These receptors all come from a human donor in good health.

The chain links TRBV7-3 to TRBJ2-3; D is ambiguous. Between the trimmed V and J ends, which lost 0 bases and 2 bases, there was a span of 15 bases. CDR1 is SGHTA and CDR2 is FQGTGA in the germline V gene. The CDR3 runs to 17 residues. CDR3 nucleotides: TGTGCCAGCAGCTTAACCCCCAGCGCCAAATTCACAGATACGCAGTATTTT. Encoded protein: CASSLTPSAKFTDTQYF.

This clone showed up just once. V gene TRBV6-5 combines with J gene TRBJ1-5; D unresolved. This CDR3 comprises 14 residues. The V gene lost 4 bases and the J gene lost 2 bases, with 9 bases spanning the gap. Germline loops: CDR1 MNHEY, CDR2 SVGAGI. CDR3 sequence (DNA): TGTGCCAGCAGTTCTGGCAACCGCAATCAGCCCCAGCATTTT. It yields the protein CASSSGNRNQPQHF.

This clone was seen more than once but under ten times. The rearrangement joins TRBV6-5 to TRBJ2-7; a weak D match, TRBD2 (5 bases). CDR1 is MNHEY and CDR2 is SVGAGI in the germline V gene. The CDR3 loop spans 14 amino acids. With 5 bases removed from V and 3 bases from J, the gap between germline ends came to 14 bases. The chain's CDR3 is CASSPVGVHYEQYF. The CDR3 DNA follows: TGTGCCAGCAGTCCTGTCGGGGTCCACTACGAGCAGTACTTC.

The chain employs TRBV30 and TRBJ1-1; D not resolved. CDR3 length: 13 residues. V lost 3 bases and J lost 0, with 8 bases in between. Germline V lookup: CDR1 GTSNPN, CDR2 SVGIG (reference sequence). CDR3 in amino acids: CAWSLNLNTEAFF. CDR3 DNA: TGTGCCTGGAGCCTTAATTTGAACACTGAAGCTTTCTTT.

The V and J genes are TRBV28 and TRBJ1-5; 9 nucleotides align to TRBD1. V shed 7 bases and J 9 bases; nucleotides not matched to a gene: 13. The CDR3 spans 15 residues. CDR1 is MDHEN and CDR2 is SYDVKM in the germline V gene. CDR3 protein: CASNSDRGTYRPQHF. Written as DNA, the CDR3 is TGTGCCAGCAATTCCGACAGGGGGACTTATCGGCCCCAGCATTTT.